A selection of T cell receptor beta chains follows, all from one sample in a study of identical twins. TCRdb processed the 5' RACE reads anew with MiXCR; each CDR3 protein has one entry. The sample consists of 450,000 or so distinct CDR3 sequences, more than 20% of them appearing once. This sample also appeared in a second study, on T cells expressing NK-cell markers.

The sample consisted of CD4+ T cells sorted from blood. The receptors come from a woman aged 18-29 years in good health. Each CDR3 is given with its conserved first and last residue. The D gene is left open where the match is weak. Clone size is shown for a subset of rows, as once, few, many or a class of expanded clone.

clone size	V gene	J gene	D gene	CDR3 DNA	CDR3 protein
NA	TRBV10-1	TRBJ2-3	TRBD1	TGCGCCAGCAGTGGGACAGGTGATACGCAGTATTTT	CASSGTGDTQYF
once	TRBV11-2	TRBJ2-1	TRBD2	TGTGCCAGCAGCTTAGATAGCGGGAGCATTGGTAATGAGCAGTTCTTC	CASSLDSGSIGNEQFF
NA	TRBV9	TRBJ2-1	NA	TGTGCCAGCAGCCCGAGGGGGGTGGGGGGACTAAGGGGGGATGAGTTCTTC	CASSPRGVGGLRGDEFF
NA	TRBV7-2	TRBJ2-7	TRBD2	TGTGCCAGCACAGGGACTAGACAACCCTACGAGCAGTACTTC	CASTGTRQPYEQYF
NA	TRBV7-2	TRBJ2-1	NA	TGTGCCAGCAGCTGGGTGGGAGAGCAGTTCTTC	CASSWVGEQFF
many	TRBV20-1	TRBJ1-3	NA	TGCAGTGCCCTTAAGGGGTCTGGAAACACCATATATTTT	CSALKGSGNTIYF
NA	TRBV12-3/TRBV12-4	TRBJ2-1	TRBD1	TGTGCCAGCAGTTTAACAGGGGGAATTGAGCAGTTCTTC	CASSLTGGIEQFF
NA	TRBV20-1	TRBJ2-6	NA	TGCAGTGCTAGAGCCATTACAGGGACCGGGGCCAACGTCCTGACTTTC	CSARAITGTGANVLTF
NA	TRBV20-1	TRBJ2-3	NA	TGCAGTGCTAGAGTTGGGAGTCCCCATCAGTATTTT	CSARVGSPHQYF
NA	TRBV3-1	TRBJ2-1	TRBD1	TGTGCCAGCAGCCAAAGGAATGGACAGGGGCGTGATGAGCAGTTCTTC	CASSQRNGQGRDEQFF
few	TRBV5-1	TRBJ2-1	NA	TGCGCCAGCAGCTTGGACCCAGGCCGGTTATCCGCTTACAATGAGCAGTTCTTC	CASSLDPGRLSAYNEQFF
few	TRBV15	TRBJ2-5	NA	TGTGCCACCAGCAGAAGAGGAATAGGGATCCAAGAGACCCAGTACTTC	CATSRRGIGIQETQYF